Below, 10 T cell receptor beta chains from the same sample are listed, as sequenced in a study of T cell responses to AZD1222 COVID-19 vaccine. The method was immunoSEQ multiplex PCR; TCRdb's version includes in-frame clones alone and lacks a portion of them. The profile shows about 260,000 clones, 93% of them singletons. The sequencing used peripheral blood, collected on day 0 of AZD1222 vaccination. Source of these receptors: an adult in good health.

This clone showed up just once. V gene TRBV10-3 combines with J gene TRBJ2-2, with D hard to call. V was cut by 2 bases and J by 2 bases, with 9 bases left in between. The CDR3 consists of 15 residues. Germline-derived CDR1 and CDR2 are ENHRY and SYGVKD. The CDR3 DNA reads as TGTGCCATCAGTGAGCCCTCGAAAAACACCGGGGAGCTGTTTTTT. Its translation is CAISEPSKNTGELFF.

This chain joins TRBV10-3 and TRBJ2-7, with D possibly matching TRBD1 (6 bases). This CDR3 is built from 14 residues. In germline, CDR1 is ENHRY, CDR2 SYGVKD. Trimming shortened V by 6 bases and J by 0 bases, and 12 bases separated the two germline ends. CDR3 sequence (DNA): TGTGCCATCAGCCTAACAGGGAGCTCCTACGAGCAGTACTTC. This gives the protein CAISLTGSSYEQYF.

V and J are TRBV19 and TRBJ2-1; 11 nucleotides match TRBD1. The CDR3 consists of 16 residues. CDR1 and CDR2 from the germline V gene are LNHDA and SQIVND (reference sequence). After removal of 4 bases from V and 7 bases from J, the junction contained 9 bases not matched to a gene. For the CDR3, the DNA is TGTGCCAGTAGTAGAAGAGGACAGGGGGCAGGGAATGAGCAGTTCTTC. This gives the protein CASSRRGQGAGNEQFF.

The genes are TRBV5-4 and TRBJ2-3, with TRBD2 matching 11 bases. The J segment lost 2 bases and the V segment lost 4 bases, leaving 3 bases of the junction unmatched. CDR3 length equals 15 residues. From germline, CDR1 is SGHNT and CDR2 YYREEE (reference sequence). The DNA of the CDR3 is TGTGCCAGCAGCCCGACTAGCGGGGACACAGATACGCAGTATTTT. It yields the protein CASSPTSGDTDTQYF.

The rearrangement joins TRBV5-5 to TRBJ2-7, with no clear D. This CDR3 contains 15 residues. Germline values: CDR1 SGHKS, CDR2 YYEKEE (reference sequence). V lost 4 bases, J lost 0 bases, and 14 bases lay in between. The CDR3 nucleotides are TGTGCCAGCAGCCCCGGGCCCGGGCCCTCCTACGAGCAGTACTTC. Amino acid sequence: CASSPGPGPSYEQYF.

The chain couples TRBV5-4 to TRBJ2-2, with 8 bases lining up with TRBD2. Germline trimming cut 4 bases from V and 4 bases from J; bases unmatched to any gene: 6. CDR3 length: 15 amino acids. Germline lookup yields CDR1 SGHNT and CDR2 YYREEE (reference sequence). As DNA, the CDR3 is TGTGCCAGCAGCGATCTAGCGGGCCCCACCGGGGAGCTGTTTTTT. Translating it yields CASSDLAGPTGELFF. The full variable domain, with the rest looked up from reference TRBV5-4 and TRBJ2-2, is ETGVTQSPTHLIKTRGQQVTLRCSSQSGHNTVSWYQQALGQGPQFIFQYYREEENGRGNFPPRFSGLQFPNYSSELNVNALELDDSALYLCASSDLAGPTGELFFGEGSRLTVL.

The V gene is TRBV28, the J gene TRBJ1-5; D uncertain. Deletions cut 4 bases from V and 7 bases from J, with 11 bases between. The CDR3 is made up of 13 amino acids. CDR1 and CDR2 from the germline V gene are MDHEN and SYDVKM. The CDR3, as DNA: TGTGCCAGCAGTTCTCCAGGAGGGCAGCCCCAGCATTTT. It is translated as CASSSPGGQPQHF.

V usage is TRBV9 and J usage is TRBJ2-2, with a weak D call TRBD1 (6 bases). Germline V gene lookup returns CDR1 SGDLS and CDR2 YYNGEE. The V end was cut by 5 bases, the J end by 0 bases, with 11 bases between. This CDR3 is 15 amino acids long. CDR3 region: CASRTGEPNTGELFF. The CDR3 DNA reads TGTGCCAGCAGGACAGGAGAACCGAACACCGGGGAGCTGTTTTTT. Full variable domain (outside the CDR3, taken from reference TRBV9 and TRBJ2-2): DSGVTQTPKHLITATGQRVTLRCSPRSGDLSVYWYQQSLDQGLQFLIQYYNGEERAKGNILERFSAQQFPDLHSELNLSSLELGDSALYFCASRTGEPNTGELFFGEGSRLTVL.

The chain recombines TRBV9 with TRBJ1-1, with 9 bases that match TRBD1. Germline V CDR1 and CDR2: SGDLS, YYNGEE. The CDR3 loop spans 15 amino acids. The ends lost 1 base at V and 5 bases at J; junction bases unmatched: 6. CDR3 protein: CASSVSGQGRTEAFF. The CDR3 DNA sequence: TGTGCCAGCAGCGTATCGGGACAGGGAAGGACTGAAGCTTTCTTT.

The genes are TRBV10-3 and TRBJ2-4; 8 bases align to TRBD1. The CDR3 has 16 residues. Germline V gives CDR1 ENHRY, CDR2 SYGVKD. Trimming took 6 bases from V and 1 from J; bases not matched to a gene: 8. The CDR3 coding sequence is TGTGCCATCAGGGATGACAGGGGTGCGGCCAAAAACATTCAGTACTTC. This codes for CAIRDDRGAAKNIQYF.